These 2 T cell receptor beta chains were all obtained from the same sample, sequenced in a study of molecular identifiers for immune sequencing clone quantification. TCRdb recomputed calls from the PCR reads with MiXCR, one row per CDR3 protein. The sample includes about 640,000 distinct CDR3 sequences, 15% to 20% of them seen just once. The source material was naive CD8+ T cells from blood, with Jurkat cell RNA spiked in. Subset given: FACS-sorted CD8+CD4-CCR7+CD45RA+ naive T cells. The receptors were sampled from a human donor in good health. Some libraries in this study had Jurkat cell RNA spiked in.

This clonotype has ten or more counts. The chain is built from TRBV6-1 and TRBJ1-1; D gene ambiguous. V lost 4 bases and J 0 bases, leaving 12 bases between the germline ends. This CDR3 spans 15 amino acids. CDR1 and CDR2 from the germline V gene are MNHNS and SASEGT. The CDR3 DNA follows: TGTGCCAGCAGTGGTTCCCGCTGGATGAACACTGAAGCTTTCTTT. It yields the protein CASSGSRWMNTEAFF.

The rearrangement uses TRBV19 and TRBJ2-1, with a tentative D call TRBD2 (5 bases). Trimming took 7 bases from V and 2 from J, leaving 18 bases between them. The CDR3 runs 16 residues. Germline-derived CDR1 and CDR2 are LNHDA and SQIVND (reference sequence). Here the CDR3 DNA reads TGTGCCAGTACCATTTCCTATGGGAGCCCCTACAATGAGCAGTTCTTC. The encoded protein is CASTISYGSPYNEQFF.